These 22 T cell receptor beta chains were sequenced from one sample in a study of T-cell reconstitution after alpha-beta-depleted transplantation in children. Molecular barcoding with unique molecular identifiers was used for the TCRbeta library. One entry per CDR3 protein, called by TCRdb with MiXCR from the PCR reads. The repertoire includes fewer than 250,000 distinct CDR3 sequences, around a sixth of them detected once, and 35% to 50% sits in the top ten. Specimen: PBMCs, mostly from graft donor cells, collected 360 days after TCRalphabeta/CD19-depleted stem cell transplant. These receptors all come from a male patient between 2 and 10 years old who had a stem cell transplant for acute lymphoblastic leukemia, so the T cells may come from the graft donor.

The J gene is TRBJ2-1, the V gene TRBV9; D call uncertain. V gave up 2 bases and J gave up 8 bases, with 8 bases separating them. Per germline, CDR1 SGDLS and CDR2 YYNGEE. This CDR3 is built from 12 residues. CDR3 sequence: CASSVMAHEQFF. The CDR3 bases are TGTGCCAGCAGCGTTATGGCCCATGAGCAGTTCTTC.

In this sample, this clonotype turned up a few times. This sequence joins TRBV4-2 and TRBJ2-7, with 8 nucleotides matching TRBD2. The trim removed 5 bases at V and 5 bases at J, leaving 14 bases unmatched. Germline V lookup: CDR1 LGHNA, CDR2 YNFKEQ. The CDR3 has 16 amino acids. The CDR3 spells CASSTQTSVVGDEQYF. The CDR3, as DNA: TGTGCCAGCAGCACTCAGACTAGCGTAGTCGGTGACGAGCAGTACTTC.

This clonotype appeared many times. The rearrangement joins TRBV29-1 to TRBJ2-7; D unclear. The germline V gene encodes CDR1 SQVTM and CDR2 ANQGSEA. The V gene lost 7 bases and the J gene lost 4 bases, with 11 bases spanning the gap. This CDR3 is 11 amino acids long. The CDR3 loop is CSAGELYEQYF. The CDR3 coding sequence is TGCAGCGCCGGAGAACTTTACGAGCAGTACTTC.

The V and J genes are TRBV14 and TRBJ2-7, with a weak D call TRBD1 (6 bases). Germline V CDR1 and CDR2: SGHDN, FVKESK. This CDR3 has 13 residues. V lost 4 bases and J 6 bases, leaving 13 bases between the germline ends. This chain's CDR3 is CASSRTVGSEQYF. In nucleotides, the CDR3 is TGTGCCAGCAGCCGGACAGTGGGGAGCGAGCAGTACTTC.

This clonotype was observed a handful of times. The rearrangement links TRBV28 to TRBJ1-5; D is unclear. V was trimmed by 3 bases and J by 4 bases, leaving 7 bases between them. The V gene's germline CDR1 is MDHEN and CDR2 SYDVKM. The CDR3 has 13 residues. CDR3 nucleotides: TGTGCCAGCAGTTTTGTGGGAAATCAGCCCCAGCATTTT. This encodes CASSFVGNQPQHF.

This clonotype was picked up a small number of times. This rearrangement joins TRBV6-5 to TRBJ1-2, with 7 nucleotides matching TRBD1. The germline CDR1 and CDR2 sequences are MNHEY and SVGAGI. The CDR3 extends over 14 amino acids. V was clipped by 2 bases and J by 2 bases; unmatched bases: 2. CDR3 sequence (DNA): TGTGCCAGCAGTTACGGACAGGAGAACTATGGCTACACCTTC. It codes for CASSYGQENYGYTF.

The rearrangement links TRBV5-1 to TRBJ2-3; 7 bases are shared with TRBD2. The CDR3 sequence is 17 residues long. Germline lookup yields CDR1 SGHRS and CDR2 YFSETQ. V lost 7 bases, J lost 1 base, and 15 bases stayed unmatched. The CDR3 region has the DNA TGCGCCAGCCAGATCCTCAGAAGCGGGGTTGGCACAGATACGCAGTATTTT. It specifies CASQILRSGVGTDTQYF.

Notes on this clonotype: Compared with germline, one end of the junction differs, possibly owing to a read error. This chain connects TRBV15 to TRBJ2-7; D remains ambiguous. The CDR3 spans 14 residues. Germline V gives CDR1 LNHNV, CDR2 YYDKDF (reference sequence). The DNA for the CDR3 is TGTGCCACCAGCAGAGACCCCAATCAGTACGAGCAGTGCTTC. The encoded protein is CATSRDPNQYEQCF.

CDR3 nucleotide sequence: TGTGCCACCAGCCTCTTCGGGGCAAACACTGAAGCTTTCTTT. Amino acids: CATSLFGANTEAFF. The chain links TRBV15 to TRBJ1-1, with D perhaps matching TRBD1 (5 bases). The CDR3 contains 14 residues. V was pared by 5 bases and J by 2 bases, with 12 bases between. Germline V gene lookup returns CDR1 LNHNV and CDR2 YYDKDF (reference sequence).

This clonotype was counted a few times. This sequence joins TRBV6-4 and TRBJ2-1; 9 bases map to TRBD1. Unmatched junction bases numbered 7, after V lost 3 bases and J lost 4 bases. Germline CDR1 and CDR2: MRHNA and SNTAGT. CDR3 length equals 16 residues. The CDR3, as DNA: TGTGCCAGCAGTGAGAACCGGGACAGGGATTACAATGAGCAGTTCTTC. This gives the protein CASSENRDRDYNEQFF.

The rearrangement uses TRBV29-1 and TRBJ1-1; D not certain. The CDR3 is 12 residues long. Trimming removed 7 bases from V and 4 bases from J, with 13 bases in between. The germline gives CDR1 SQVTM, CDR2 ANQGSEA. The CDR3 sequence: CSADSEGTEAFF. Here the CDR3 DNA reads TGCAGCGCGGACTCAGAGGGCACTGAAGCTTTCTTT.

In its sample, this clonotype was seen a few times. This chain uses TRBV9 with TRBJ1-1, with 9 bases that match TRBD1. Germline values: CDR1 SGDLS, CDR2 YYNGEE. This CDR3 is built from 15 residues. The J segment lost 9 bases and the V segment lost 3 bases, leaving 12 bases of the junction unmatched. The chain's CDR3 is CASSERGDRADKAFF. The DNA for the CDR3 is TGTGCCAGCAGCGAACGCGGGGACAGGGCGGATAAAGCTTTCTTT.

This clonotype was counted a few times. This sequence joins TRBV29-1 and TRBJ2-1; D unresolved. Trimming removed 4 bases at V and 7 bases at J, with 11 bases between. The CDR3 has 12 amino acids. Germline values: CDR1 SQVTM, CDR2 ANQGSEA. The CDR3 region has the DNA TGCAGCGTTGGAAATACTTGGAATGAGCAGTTCTTC. Translation gives CSVGNTWNEQFF.

The chain carries TRBV5-1 and TRBJ1-6; D is uncertain. Germline assignment: CDR1 SGHRS and CDR2 YFSETQ. The CDR3 sequence is 15 residues long. V was trimmed by 3 bases and J by 8 bases, leaving 15 bases between them. Here the CDR3 DNA reads TGCGCCAGCAGCTATTCCCCCGGTTCGGATTCACCCCTCCACTTT. Protein: CASSYSPGSDSPLHF. Using reference TRBV5-1 and TRBJ1-6 for the parts outside the CDR3, the full variable domain is KAGVTQTPRYLIKTRGQQVTLSCSPISGHRSVSWYQQTPGQGLQFLFEYFSETQRNKGNFPGRFSGRQFSNSRSEMNVSTLELGDSALYLCASSYSPGSDSPLHFGNGTRLTVT.

This clonotype was seen more than once but under ten times. The chain is built from TRBV29-1 and TRBJ2-3; 7 positions agree with TRBD2. V was pared by 3 bases and J by 5 bases, with 8 bases of the junction left unmatched. Germline V gives CDR1 SQVTM, CDR2 ANQGSEA. CDR3 size: 14 residues. The CDR3 here is CSVDLRGRVDTQYF. The DNA of the CDR3 is TGCAGCGTTGATTTGCGGGGGAGGGTAGATACGCAGTATTTT.

The chain carries TRBV7-8 and TRBJ2-2, with D perhaps TRBD1 or TRBD2 (6 bases each). CDR3 size: 16 residues. Trimming removed 6 bases at V and 5 bases at J, with 19 bases between. Looked up from germline, CDR1 is SGHVS and CDR2 is FQNEAQ. CDR3 protein: CASRRNRDSGTGELFF. In DNA, the CDR3 is TGTGCCAGCAGGCGAAACAGGGACTCGGGGACCGGGGAGCTGTTTTTT.

This clonotype occurred a few times. J is TRBJ2-3 and V is TRBV27; 7 bases line up with TRBD1. J was trimmed by 6 bases and V by 6 bases; bases with no gene match: 9. This CDR3 spans 14 amino acids. Germline values: CDR1 MNHEY, CDR2 SMNVEV (reference sequence). The CDR3 region has the DNA TGTGCCAGCAGGAGACAGGGAGTTATTGATACGCAGTATTTT. Protein product: CASRRQGVIDTQYF.

The V call is TRBV7-8, the J call TRBJ2-5; TRBD2 aligns across 7 bases. The CDR3 spans 14 residues. Germline V gene data show CDR1 as SGHVS and CDR2 as FQNEAQ. With 2 bases clipped from V and 2 bases from J, the junction kept 2 bases outside the gene matches. This CDR3 is CASSLLAAQETQYF. CDR3 nucleotides: TGTGCCAGCAGCTTACTAGCGGCGCAAGAGACCCAGTACTTC.

The chain joins TRBV12-3 or TRBV12-4 to TRBJ2-5, with a possible D match to TRBD2 (6 bases). There are 17 residues in the CDR3. V lost 0 bases, J lost 3 bases, and 17 bases lay in between. This chain's CDR3 is CASSLAPALTGEETQYF. CDR3 nucleotides: TGTGCCAGCAGTTTAGCGCCCGCTTTGACGGGGGAAGAGACCCAGTACTTC.

In this sample, this clonotype turned up a few times. The chain combines TRBV6-2 or TRBV6-3 with TRBJ2-7; 12 bases match TRBD1. This CDR3 spans 14 amino acids. Germline V gene lookup returns CDR1 MNHEY and CDR2 SVGEGT. J lost 4 bases, V lost 8 bases, and 6 bases had no gene match. For the CDR3, the DNA is TGTGCCAGCGGAAGGGACAGGGGGCCTTACGAGCAGTACTTC. This codes for CASGRDRGPYEQYF.

The DNA for the CDR3 is TGTGCCAGCAGTTACAGGTCAGACTTGAACACTGAAGCTTTCTTT. Protein: CASSYRSDLNTEAFF. The genes are TRBV6-2 or TRBV6-3 and TRBJ1-1; D remains ambiguous. The CDR3 consists of 15 residues. Germline CDR1 and CDR2: MNHEY and SVGEGT. V gave up 2 bases and J gave up 0 bases, with 10 bases separating them.

This clonotype was seen a few times. The rearrangement uses TRBV2 and TRBJ1-1, with 7 bases matching TRBD1. CDR3 length: 14 amino acids. The germline CDR1 and CDR2 sequences are SNHLY and FYNNEI. V shed 6 bases and J 4 bases; nucleotides not matched to a gene: 8. The CDR3 loop is CASRGTVGLTEAFF. Written as DNA, the CDR3 is TGTGCCAGCAGAGGGACAGTAGGCCTCACTGAAGCTTTCTTT. The variable domain in full, with the rest retrieved from reference TRBV2 and TRBJ1-1, is EPEVTQTPSHQVTQMGQEVILRCVPISNHLYFYWYRQILGQKVEFLVSFYNNEISEKSEIFDDQFSVERPDGSNFTLKIRSTKLEDSAMYFCASRGTVGLTEAFFGQGTRLTVV.